This TCR beta chain emerged from a study of shared clonotypes between healthy human individuals. CD8 cells classed as naive were CD45RO-negative and positively selected for CCR7, excluding terminally differentiated effector memory CD45RA+ cells. The repertoire was sequenced with immunoSEQ multiplex PCR; TCRdb's copy has only in-frame clones and lacks some. The table lists around 2,000,000 clones, roughly 91% of them singletons, with approximately 1.7% in the top ten. Germline CDR1 is MNHEY and CDR2 is SVGAGI. After removal of 0 bases from V and 8 bases from J, the junction contained 5 bases not matched to a gene. This CDR3 has 14 residues.

This TCR came from a man between 18 and 29 years old in good health. Some clones in this sample may be carry-over from other donors' samples. Sequenced input: naive CD8+ T cells from PBMCs. The rearrangement uses TRBV6-5 and TRBJ1-2, with 8 bases aligning to TRBD1. In DNA form, the CDR3 reads TGTGCCAGCAGTTACTCGACAGGGGCAGAGGGCTACACCTTC. It is translated as CASSYSTGAEGYTF.